Presented here are 20 T cell receptor beta chains from one specimen sequenced in a study of blood T cell repertoires in COVID-19. Some clones are missing from TCRdb's copy, which holds only in-frame ones; the method was immunoSEQ multiplex PCR. The sample has 400,000 to 500,000 clones; about 88% are singletons. Sample: PBMCs or T cells enriched from blood (not recorded which). The receptors were sampled from a woman aged 18-29 years who had been exposed to COVID-19.

The DNA for the CDR3 is TGTGCCAGCAGTTTTTCAAACTCTGGAAACACCATATATTTT. Translated: CASSFSNSGNTIYF. The chain uses TRBV27 and TRBJ1-3; D ambiguous. The CDR3 runs 14 residues. The germline V and J ends were trimmed by 3 bases and 0 bases, with 6 bases remaining between them. Germline CDR1 reads MNHEY; CDR2 reads SMNVEV (reference sequence).

V usage is TRBV13 and J usage is TRBJ2-7; TRBD2 matches at 11 bases. The CDR3 runs 15 residues. The junction had 5 bases not matched to a gene; V was cut back by 0 bases and J by 7 bases. Germline-derived CDR1 and CDR2 are PRHDT and FYEKMQ (reference sequence). In nucleotides, the CDR3 is TGTGCCAGCAGCTTAGGCCTAGCGGGAGGTGGTGAGCAGTACTTC. It codes for CASSLGLAGGGEQYF.

The CDR3 loop reads CASSPPIYGGGNEQFF. The CDR3 DNA sequence: TGTGCCAGCTCACCACCGATTTACGGGGGTGGTAATGAGCAGTTCTTC. V is TRBV18 and J is TRBJ2-1; TRBD2 is a possible D gene (6 bases). CDR1 and CDR2 from the germline V gene are KGHSH and LQKENI. The CDR3 extends over 16 amino acids. Trimming shortened V by 0 bases and J by 7 bases, and 16 bases separated the two germline ends.

This chain connects TRBV7-2 to TRBJ1-2, with D perhaps TRBD1 (6 bases). Germline V CDR1 and CDR2: SGHTA, FQGNSA. The CDR3 is made up of 17 amino acids. The germline V and J ends were trimmed by 1 base and 1 base, with 16 bases remaining between them. CDR3 residues: CASSLDGYRALNYGYTF. The CDR3 coding sequence is TGTGCCAGCAGCTTAGACGGGTACAGGGCCCTTAACTATGGCTACACCTTC.

CDR3: CASRGQGASYEQYF. The CDR3 nucleotides read TGTGCCAGCAGGGGACAGGGGGCATCTTACGAGCAGTACTTC. The chain uses TRBV3-1 (or the pseudogene TRBV3-2) and TRBJ2-7, with TRBD1 identical over 12 bases. The CDR3 runs to 14 residues. The junction had 4 bases not matched to a gene; V was cut back by 6 bases and J by 4 bases. Germline assignment: CDR1 LGHDT and CDR2 YNNKEL (reference sequence).

V is TRBV28 and J is TRBJ1-5, with a tentative D call TRBD1 (6 bases). This CDR3 is 16 amino acids long. Between the trimmed V and J ends, which lost 5 bases and 0 bases, there was a span of 14 bases. Per germline, CDR1 MDHEN and CDR2 SYDVKM. CDR3 nucleotide sequence: TGTGCCAGCAGTCCCATCCGGACAGCTAGCAATCAGCCCCAGCATTTT. Translating gives CASSPIRTASNQPQHF.

The gene calls are TRBV10-1 and TRBJ2-7; D is ambiguous. V dropped 0 bases and J dropped 1 base, with 22 bases sitting between them. This CDR3 is built from 19 residues. Germline CDR1 and CDR2: WNHNN and SYGVQD (reference sequence). CDR3 protein: CASSESSSPSRRDSYEQYF. CDR3 bases: TGCGCCAGCAGTGAGTCCTCCTCACCTAGTAGACGCGATTCCTACGAGCAGTACTTC.

This chain joins TRBV5-1 and TRBJ2-5, with 13 bases lining up with TRBD2. This CDR3 comprises 14 residues. CDR1 and CDR2 (germline): SGHRS, YFSETQ. Losses at the gene ends were 3 bases for V and 7 bases for J; bases not matched to a gene: 3. CDR3 DNA sequence: TGCGCCAGCAGCTCCCGACTAGCGGGAGGGACCCAGTACTTC. Amino acid sequence: CASSSRLAGGTQYF.

Notes on this clone: Other nucleotide sequences from this sample produce the same CDR3. J is TRBJ1-3 and V is TRBV15; possibly TRBD1 for D (6 bases). Germline V CDR1 and CDR2: LNHNV, YYDKDF (reference sequence). The CDR3 length is 15 residues. The V end was cut by 0 bases, the J end by 0 bases, with 6 bases between. In DNA form, the CDR3 reads TGTGCCACCAGCAGAGACAGGGGCTCTGGAAACACCATATATTTT. Protein sequence: CATSRDRGSGNTIYF.

This clone has just a few counts. The genes are TRBV29-1 and TRBJ2-7; 14 bases align to TRBD2. Looked up from germline, CDR1 is SQVTM and CDR2 is ANQGSEA. CDR3 length equals 16 residues. With 3 bases clipped from V and 4 bases from J, the junction kept 8 bases outside the gene matches. CDR3 in DNA: TGCAGCGTTGACCTACCCGGGACTAGCGGGAGTTACGAGCAGTACTTC. This encodes CSVDLPGTSGSYEQYF.

The chain has TRBV7-2 and TRBJ2-6; D unclear. The germline V gene has CDR1 SGHTA and CDR2 FQGNSA. Trimming left V 2 bases short and J 4 bases short, with 9 bases between. This CDR3 comprises 15 residues. CDR3 in amino acids: CASSLMGTGANVLTF. CDR3 DNA sequence: TGTGCCAGCAGCTTAATGGGCACCGGGGCCAACGTCCTGACTTTC.

The sample holds a few counts of this clone. The chain employs TRBV28 and TRBJ1-5, with D unresolved. V lost 3 bases to trimming and J lost 1 base, with 7 bases between them. Looked up from germline, CDR1 is MDHEN and CDR2 is SYDVKM. CDR3 length: 14 amino acids. The chain's CDR3 is CASSFPESNQPQHF. DNA of the CDR3: TGTGCCAGCAGTTTCCCCGAGAGCAATCAGCCCCAGCATTTT.

The gene calls are TRBV5-1 and TRBJ1-6; 8 bases align to TRBD1. The CDR3 sequence is 16 residues long. V lost 0 bases, J lost 10 bases, and 9 bases stayed unmatched. Germline lookup yields CDR1 SGHRS and CDR2 YFSETQ. The CDR3 region has the DNA TGCGCCAGCAGCTTGGGCCCTACGGACAGGGAATCACCCCTCCACTTT. Translation gives CASSLGPTDRESPLHF.

The rearrangement links TRBV5-4 to TRBJ2-3; 9 bases map to TRBD1. This CDR3 has 15 amino acids. The V gene end was trimmed by 4 bases and the J gene end by 2 bases; junction bases not matched to a gene: 5. The germline gives CDR1 SGHNT, CDR2 YYREEE (reference sequence). CDR3 protein: CASSTRQGDTDTQYF. CDR3 nucleotide sequence: TGTGCCAGCAGCACCCGACAGGGGGACACAGATACGCAGTATTTT.

This clone has a handful of counts. The V call is TRBV29-1, the J call TRBJ1-1; maybe TRBD1 (6 bases). Trimming stripped 4 bases from V and 4 bases from J, with 13 bases between. The CDR3 runs to 13 residues. Germline values: CDR1 SQVTM, CDR2 ANQGSEA. The CDR3 is CSVVGALGTEAFF. For the CDR3, the DNA is TGCAGCGTTGTGGGGGCCCTTGGCACTGAAGCTTTCTTT.

V usage is TRBV2 and J usage is TRBJ1-2; 9 nucleotides agree with TRBD1. The CDR3 is 15 amino acids. From germline, CDR1 is SNHLY and CDR2 FYNNEI. V lost 8 bases and J lost 7; bases outside the gene matches: 14. Written as DNA, the CDR3 is TGTGCCAGCTCTCAACAGGGGGCGCGACTTGGTGGCTACACCTTC. Translation: CASSQQGARLGGYTF.

This chain joins TRBV28 and TRBJ2-3, with 9 bases fitting TRBD2. The germline gives CDR1 MDHEN, CDR2 SYDVKM. Losses at the gene ends were 2 bases for V and 3 bases for J; bases not matched to a gene: 9. The CDR3 sequence is 17 residues long. The CDR3 DNA is TGTGCCAGCAGTTTAGGTGGAGCAGGACTAGCGACAGATACGCAGTATTTT. Protein product: CASSLGGAGLATDTQYF.

In nucleotides, the CDR3 is TGTGCCAGCAGCTTGGCCCCGACTAGCAAAGAGACCCAGTACTTC. Translating it yields CASSLAPTSKETQYF. The V gene is TRBV5-4, the J gene TRBJ2-5; the match to TRBD2 covers 7 bases. Losses at the gene ends were 0 bases for V and 3 bases for J; bases not matched to a gene: 5. This CDR3 spans 15 amino acids. CDR1 and CDR2 from the germline V gene are SGHNT and YYREEE (reference sequence).

The chain joins TRBV7-8 to TRBJ2-7, with a tentative D call TRBD1 (6 bases). CDR1 is SGHVS and CDR2 is FQNEAQ in the germline V gene. V was clipped by 1 base and J by 5 bases, with 9 bases between them. The CDR3 extends over 13 amino acids. The CDR3 is CASSLGGHDEQYF. CDR3 bases: TGTGCCAGCAGCTTAGGGGGGCACGACGAGCAGTACTTC.

V gene TRBV9 combines with J gene TRBJ2-7; weak D call: TRBD1 (6 bases). V was clipped by 0 bases and J by 2 bases, with 15 bases between them. The CDR3 sequence is 16 residues long. From germline, CDR1 is SGDLS and CDR2 YYNGEE. CDR3 protein: CASSVAEGEIPYEQYF. The DNA of the CDR3 is TGTGCCAGCAGCGTAGCTGAGGGGGAGATTCCCTACGAGCAGTACTTC.